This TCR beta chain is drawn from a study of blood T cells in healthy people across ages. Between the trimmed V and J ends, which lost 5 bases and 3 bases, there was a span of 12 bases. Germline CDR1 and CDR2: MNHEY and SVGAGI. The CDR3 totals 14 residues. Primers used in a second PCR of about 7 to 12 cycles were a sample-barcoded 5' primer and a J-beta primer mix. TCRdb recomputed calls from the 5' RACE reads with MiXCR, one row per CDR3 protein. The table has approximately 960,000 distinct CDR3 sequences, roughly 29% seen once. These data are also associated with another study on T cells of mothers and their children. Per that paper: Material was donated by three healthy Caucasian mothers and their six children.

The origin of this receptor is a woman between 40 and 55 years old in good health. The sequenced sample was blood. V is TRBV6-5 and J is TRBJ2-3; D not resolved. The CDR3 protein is CASSLVTRTDTQYF. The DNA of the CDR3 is TGTGCCAGCAGTCTAGTGACCCGGACAGATACGCAGTATTTT.